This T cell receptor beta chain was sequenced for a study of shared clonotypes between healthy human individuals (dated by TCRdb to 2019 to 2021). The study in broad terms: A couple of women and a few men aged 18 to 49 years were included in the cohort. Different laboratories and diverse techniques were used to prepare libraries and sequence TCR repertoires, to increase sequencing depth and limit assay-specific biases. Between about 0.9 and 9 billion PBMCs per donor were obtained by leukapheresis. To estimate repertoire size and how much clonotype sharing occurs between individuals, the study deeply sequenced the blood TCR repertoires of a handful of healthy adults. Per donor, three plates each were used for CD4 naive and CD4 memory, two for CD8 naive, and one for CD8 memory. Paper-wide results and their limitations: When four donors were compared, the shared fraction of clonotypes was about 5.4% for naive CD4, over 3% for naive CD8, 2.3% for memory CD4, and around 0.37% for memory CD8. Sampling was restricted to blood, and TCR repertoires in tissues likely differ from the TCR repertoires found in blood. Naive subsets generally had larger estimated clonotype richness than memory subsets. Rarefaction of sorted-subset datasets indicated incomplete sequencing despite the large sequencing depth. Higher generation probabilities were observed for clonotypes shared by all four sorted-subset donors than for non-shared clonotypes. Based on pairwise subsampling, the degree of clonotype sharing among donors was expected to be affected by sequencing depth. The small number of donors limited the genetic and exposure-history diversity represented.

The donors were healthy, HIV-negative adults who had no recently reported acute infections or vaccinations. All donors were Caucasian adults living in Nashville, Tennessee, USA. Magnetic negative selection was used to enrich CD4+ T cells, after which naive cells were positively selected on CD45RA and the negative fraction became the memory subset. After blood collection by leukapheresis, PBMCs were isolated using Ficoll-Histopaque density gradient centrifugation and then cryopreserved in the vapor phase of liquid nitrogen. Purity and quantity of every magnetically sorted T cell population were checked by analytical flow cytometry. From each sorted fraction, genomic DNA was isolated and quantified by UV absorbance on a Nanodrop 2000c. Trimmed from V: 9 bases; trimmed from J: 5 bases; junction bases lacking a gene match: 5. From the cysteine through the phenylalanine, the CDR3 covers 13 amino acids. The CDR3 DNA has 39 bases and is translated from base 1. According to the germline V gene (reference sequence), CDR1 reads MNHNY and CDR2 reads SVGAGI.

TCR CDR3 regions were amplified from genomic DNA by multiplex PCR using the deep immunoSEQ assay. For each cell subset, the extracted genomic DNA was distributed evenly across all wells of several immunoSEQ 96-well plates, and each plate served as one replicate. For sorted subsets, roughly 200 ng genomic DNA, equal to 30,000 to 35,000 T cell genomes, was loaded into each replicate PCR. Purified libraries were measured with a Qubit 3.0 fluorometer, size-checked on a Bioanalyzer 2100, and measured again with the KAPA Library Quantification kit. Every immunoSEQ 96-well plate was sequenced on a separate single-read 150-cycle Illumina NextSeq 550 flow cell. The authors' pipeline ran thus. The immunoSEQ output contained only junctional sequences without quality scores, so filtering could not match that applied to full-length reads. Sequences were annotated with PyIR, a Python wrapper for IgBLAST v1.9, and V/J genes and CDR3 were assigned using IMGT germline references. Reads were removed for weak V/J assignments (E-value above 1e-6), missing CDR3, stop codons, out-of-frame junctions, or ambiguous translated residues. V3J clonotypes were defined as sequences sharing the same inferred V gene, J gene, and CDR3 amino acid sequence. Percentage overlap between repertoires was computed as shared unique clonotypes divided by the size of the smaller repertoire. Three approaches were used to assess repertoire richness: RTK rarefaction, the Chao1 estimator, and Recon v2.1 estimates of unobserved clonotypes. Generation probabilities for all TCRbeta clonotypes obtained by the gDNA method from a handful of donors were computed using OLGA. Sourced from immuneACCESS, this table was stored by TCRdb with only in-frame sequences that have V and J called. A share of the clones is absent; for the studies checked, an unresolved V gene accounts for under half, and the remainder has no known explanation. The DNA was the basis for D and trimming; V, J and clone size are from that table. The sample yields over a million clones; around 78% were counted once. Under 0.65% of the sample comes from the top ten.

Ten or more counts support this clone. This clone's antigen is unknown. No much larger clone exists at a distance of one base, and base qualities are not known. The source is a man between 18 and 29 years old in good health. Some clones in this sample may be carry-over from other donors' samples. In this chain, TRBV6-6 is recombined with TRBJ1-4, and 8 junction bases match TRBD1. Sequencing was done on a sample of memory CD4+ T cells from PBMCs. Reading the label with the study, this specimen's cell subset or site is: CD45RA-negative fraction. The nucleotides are TGTGCCAGTAGCAGGGGGCAGAATGAAAAACTGTTTTTT. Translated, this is CASSRGQNEKLFF.